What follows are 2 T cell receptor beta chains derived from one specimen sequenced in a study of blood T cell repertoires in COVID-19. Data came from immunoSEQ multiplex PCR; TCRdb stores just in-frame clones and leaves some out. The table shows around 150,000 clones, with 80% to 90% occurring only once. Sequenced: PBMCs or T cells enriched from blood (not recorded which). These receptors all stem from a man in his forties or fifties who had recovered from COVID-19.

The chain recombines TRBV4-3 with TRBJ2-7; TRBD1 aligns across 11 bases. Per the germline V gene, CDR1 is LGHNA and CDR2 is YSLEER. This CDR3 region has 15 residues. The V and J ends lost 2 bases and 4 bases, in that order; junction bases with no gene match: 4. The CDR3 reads CASSQKGDRGYEQYF. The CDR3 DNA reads TGCGCCAGCAGCCAAAAAGGGGACAGGGGGTACGAGCAGTACTTC.

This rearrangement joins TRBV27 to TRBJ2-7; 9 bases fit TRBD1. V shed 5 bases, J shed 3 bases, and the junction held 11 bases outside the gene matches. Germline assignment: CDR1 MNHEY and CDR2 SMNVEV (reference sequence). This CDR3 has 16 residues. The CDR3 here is CASSPITSGQGYEQYF. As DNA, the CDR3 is TGTGCCAGCAGTCCTATAACATCGGGACAGGGCTACGAGCAGTACTTC.